These 31 T cell receptor beta chains were all obtained from the same sample, sequenced in a study of technical replicates of blood from a few donors. Here immunoSEQ multiplex PCR was the method, and the copy in TCRdb shows in-frame clones only, minus some. The sample lists 84,000 or so clones; 93% were seen once. Material: T cells isolated from PBMCs. These receptors were taken from a human donor in good health.

The chain carries TRBV27 and TRBJ1-4, with D possibly being TRBD1 (6 bases). Deletions cut 2 bases from V and 0 bases from J, with 22 bases between. The CDR3 runs to 20 residues. CDR1 MNHEY and CDR2 SMNVEV come from the germline V gene (reference sequence). DNA of the CDR3: TGTGCCAGCAGTTTAACGACCCCCGGGACAAAACTTACAACTAATGAAAAACTGTTTTTT. Translation gives CASSLTTPGTKLTTNEKLFF.

V gene TRBV15 combines with J gene TRBJ1-5; D not resolved. Trimming removed 0 bases at V and 3 bases at J, with 9 bases between. The CDR3 covers 15 residues. Germline V lookup: CDR1 LNHNV, CDR2 YYDKDF (reference sequence). The CDR3 DNA sequence: TGTGCCACCAGCAGAGATTTGCGGGACAATCAGCCCCAGCATTTT. Amino acids: CATSRDLRDNQPQHF.

The J gene is TRBJ1-3, the V gene TRBV2, with 10 bases aligning to TRBD1. The V and J ends lost 6 bases and 1 base, in that order; junction bases with no gene match: 3. The CDR3 contains 15 residues. Germline V gene sequence: CDR1 SNHLY, CDR2 FYNNEI. The DNA of the CDR3 is TGTGCCAGCAGCGACAGGGGGCCGTCTGGAAACACCATATATTTT. Its protein product is CASSDRGPSGNTIYF.

This clone came up a few times. This chain links TRBV4-1 with TRBJ1-1; TRBD1 is a possible D gene (6 bases). The CDR3 has 14 residues. Germline CDR1 reads MGHRA; CDR2 reads YSYEKL. Trimming took off 2 bases at V and 2 bases at J, with 9 bases between the two ends. CDR3 in amino acids: CASSQPGENTEAFF. The CDR3 DNA reads as TGCGCCAGCAGCCAACCAGGGGAAAACACTGAAGCTTTCTTT.

The chain has TRBV5-8 and TRBJ2-1, with TRBD2 matching 13 bases. Germline CDR1 and CDR2: SGHTS and YDEGEE. Trimming took 4 bases from V and 8 from J; bases not matched to a gene: 9. This CDR3 comprises 16 residues. DNA of the CDR3: TGTGCCAGCAGCCTAGGACTAGCGGGAGTTCGTGATGAGCAGTTCTTC. It encodes CASSLGLAGVRDEQFF.

About this clone itself: This specimen includes other DNA sequences encoding the same CDR3. The chain couples TRBV7-9 to TRBJ1-6; 8 bases are shared with TRBD1. V lost 3 bases to trimming and J lost 7 bases; unmatched junction nucleotides: 2. Germline CDR1 SEHNR, CDR2 FQNEAQ (reference sequence). There are 14 residues in the CDR3. CDR3 amino acids: CASSLRQGNSPLHF. CDR3 coding DNA: TGTGCCAGCAGCTTGCGACAGGGGAATTCACCCCTCCACTTT.

This chain joins TRBV27 and TRBJ1-4, with 8 positions matching TRBD1. Germline CDR1 MNHEY, CDR2 SMNVEV (reference sequence). The CDR3 is 13 amino acids. J gave up 7 bases and V 6 bases, and 4 bases lay outside the gene matches. The CDR3 reads CASRYTGGEKLFF. The CDR3, as DNA: TGTGCCAGCAGATACACAGGGGGTGAAAAACTGTTTTTT. The full variable domain, rest sourced from reference TRBV27 and TRBJ1-4, is EAQVTQNPRYLITVTGKKLTVTCSQNMNHEYMSWYRQDPGLGLRQIYYSMNVEVTDKGDVPEGYKVSRKEKRNFPLILESPSPNQTSLYFCASRYTGGEKLFFGSGTQLSVL.

The V and J genes are TRBV6-5 and TRBJ2-7; TRBD2 matches at 9 bases. This CDR3 comprises 15 residues. Per germline, CDR1 MNHEY and CDR2 SVGAGI. V was pared by 7 bases and J by 3 bases, with 10 bases of the junction left unmatched. This CDR3 is CASKQAGGVFYEQYF. The DNA of the CDR3 is TGTGCCAGCAAACAGGCGGGGGGGGTATTCTACGAGCAGTACTTC.

The chain employs TRBV6-5 and TRBJ2-3; 8 bases align to TRBD2. Germline V gives CDR1 MNHEY, CDR2 SVGAGI. The junction had 11 bases not matched to a gene; V was cut back by 6 bases and J by 6 bases. This CDR3 region has 15 residues. The CDR3 DNA follows: TGTGCCAGCAGCCCACGGGAGGGCCGTAGGGATACGCAGTATTTT. As protein: CASSPREGRRDTQYF.

The chain links TRBV10-1 to TRBJ2-2, with 7 positions matching TRBD1. J lost 2 bases, V lost 4 bases, and 4 bases had no gene match. The CDR3 has 15 residues. CDR1 WNHNN and CDR2 SYGVQD come from the germline V gene (reference sequence). The CDR3 nucleotides read TGCGCCAGCAGTGGGGGGACAGAAAACACCGGGGAGCTGTTTTTT. It encodes CASSGGTENTGELFF.

This chain connects TRBV7-9 to TRBJ2-7; TRBD1 matches at 7 bases. The V segment lost 6 bases and the J segment 5 bases; nucleotides outside the gene matches: 4. Germline CDR1 and CDR2: SEHNR and FQNEAQ (reference sequence). This CDR3 is 12 amino acids long. As DNA, the CDR3 is TGTGCCAGCAGACGACAGGGCCACGAGCAGTACTTC. This encodes CASRRQGHEQYF.

The chain joins TRBV7-2 to TRBJ2-1; 11 bases line up with TRBD1. The CDR3 loop spans 16 amino acids. V lost 2 bases to trimming and J lost 3 bases; unmatched junction nucleotides: 3. Germline V CDR1 and CDR2: SGHTA, FQGNSA. The CDR3 loop is CASSLYGTGGYNEQFF. In nucleotides, the CDR3 is TGTGCCAGCAGCTTATACGGGACAGGGGGCTACAATGAGCAGTTCTTC.

The J gene is TRBJ2-7, the V gene TRBV7-9, with 8 positions matching TRBD2. Germline CDR1 and CDR2: SEHNR and FQNEAQ (reference sequence). The CDR3 totals 15 residues. Trimming removed 6 bases from V and 0 bases from J; junction bases left unmatched: 7. This CDR3 is CASRIAGPNSYEQYF. The CDR3 bases are TGTGCCAGCAGGATAGCGGGGCCCAACTCCTACGAGCAGTACTTC.

The chain combines TRBV29-1 with TRBJ2-7; 9 nucleotides match TRBD1. This CDR3 is built from 13 residues. Germline V lookup: CDR1 SQVTM, CDR2 ANQGSEA. The trim removed 7 bases at V and 2 bases at J, leaving 6 bases unmatched. The CDR3 here is CSGGTGLPYEQYF. The CDR3 nucleotides are TGCAGCGGCGGGACAGGGCTCCCCTACGAGCAGTACTTC.

The chain links TRBV29-1 to TRBJ2-1; D ambiguous. Trimming removed 7 bases at V and 4 bases at J, with 8 bases between. The CDR3 extends over 11 amino acids. CDR1 and CDR2 from the germline V gene are SQVTM and ANQGSEA. CDR3: CSADGYNEQFF. The CDR3 coding sequence is TGCAGCGCTGACGGGTACAATGAGCAGTTCTTC.

The chain employs TRBV27 and TRBJ2-1; the D is unclear. V gave up 3 bases and J gave up 5 bases, with 8 bases separating them. The CDR3 is made up of 13 amino acids. Per germline, CDR1 MNHEY and CDR2 SMNVEV (reference sequence). The CDR3 spells CASSFNRDNEQFF. CDR3 DNA: TGTGCCAGCAGTTTCAACAGAGACAATGAGCAGTTCTTC.

V and J are TRBV7-9 and TRBJ2-4; D possibly corresponds to TRBD1 (6 bases). Between the trimmed V and J ends, which lost 5 bases and 1 base, there was a span of 9 bases. The germline gives CDR1 SEHNR, CDR2 FQNEAQ (reference sequence). The CDR3 has 14 residues. CDR3 in amino acids: CASSRTAAKNIQYF. In DNA form, the CDR3 reads TGTGCCAGCAGCCGGACAGCGGCCAAAAACATTCAGTACTTC.

The V call is TRBV21-1, the J call TRBJ1-2; the table calls TRBD1, which could not be checked here. TRBV21-1 corresponds to a pseudogene. This CDR3 spans 17 amino acids. This CDR3 is CASSTDKDSRKNYGYTF. The DNA for the CDR3 is TGTGCCAGCAGCACAGATAAAGACAGTCGGAAAAACTATGGCTACACCTTC.

V gene TRBV6-5 combines with J gene TRBJ1-1; 9 bases align to TRBD1. CDR3 length: 15 amino acids. Germline V gene sequence: CDR1 MNHEY, CDR2 SVGAGI. The trim removed 0 bases at V and 5 bases at J, leaving 4 bases unmatched. CDR3 DNA: TGTGCCAGCAGTTACTCCGGGACAGGGCATACTGAAGCTTTCTTT. Its protein is CASSYSGTGHTEAFF.

V and J are TRBV10-1 and TRBJ2-7, with 8 bases lining up with TRBD1. CDR1 and CDR2 from the germline V gene are WNHNN and SYGVQD (reference sequence). The ends lost 9 bases at V and 9 bases at J; junction bases unmatched: 7. The CDR3 runs to 11 residues. CDR3 protein: CASGQGLRQYF. The CDR3 DNA sequence: TGCGCCAGTGGACAGGGACTCAGGCAGTACTTC.

This chain connects TRBV5-1 to TRBJ1-5; 7 bases are a match to TRBD1. The J segment lost 4 bases and the V segment lost 3 bases, leaving 4 bases of the junction unmatched. The germline gives CDR1 SGHRS, CDR2 YFSETQ. The CDR3 spans 14 residues. CDR3 residues: CASSSGTANQPQHF. For the CDR3, the DNA is TGCGCCAGCAGCTCAGGGACAGCAAATCAGCCCCAGCATTTT.

This clone was recorded only once. V and J are TRBV7-9 and TRBJ1-4, with 9 positions matching TRBD1. V was pared by 5 bases and J by 8 bases, with 3 bases of the junction left unmatched. Germline CDR1 and CDR2: SEHNR and FQNEAQ (reference sequence). The CDR3 covers 13 residues. The CDR3 reads CASSGQGHEKLFF. The CDR3 nucleotides read TGTGCCAGCAGCGGACAGGGGCACGAAAAACTGTTTTTT.

V is TRBV7-8 and J is TRBJ2-1; D possibly corresponds to TRBD2 (5 bases). Germline lookup yields CDR1 SGHVS and CDR2 FQNEAQ. V lost 1 base, J lost 7 bases, and 23 bases lay in between. The CDR3 contains 18 residues. The CDR3 coding sequence is TGTGCCAGCAGCTTAGGAGAGAGTCTAGTGAGGGCTGGGAATGAGCAGTTCTTC. As protein: CASSLGESLVRAGNEQFF.

The rearrangement uses TRBV30 and TRBJ2-7; D might be TRBD2 (7 bases). CDR1 is GTSNPN, CDR2 SVGIG, per germline (reference sequence). CDR3 length equals 15 residues. V was clipped by 0 bases and J by 3 bases, with 15 bases between them. This chain's CDR3 is CAWSVGGGQGYEQYF. The CDR3 DNA reads TGTGCCTGGAGTGTAGGGGGAGGGCAAGGCTACGAGCAGTACTTC. The whole variable domain, filled in from reference TRBV30 and TRBJ2-7, reads SQTIHQWPATLVQPVGSPLSLECTVEGTSNPNLYWYRQAAGRGLQLLFYSVGIGQISSEVPQNLSASRPQDRQFILSSKKLLLSDSGFYLCAWSVGGGQGYEQYFGPGTRLTVT.

V gene TRBV6-5 combines with J gene TRBJ2-7; possibly TRBD1 for D (5 bases). V was trimmed by 2 bases and J by 2 bases, leaving 10 bases between them. Germline-derived CDR1 and CDR2 are MNHEY and SVGAGI. The CDR3 runs 14 residues. The CDR3 DNA reads TGTGCCAGCAGTTACGTCGCCAGGGCCTACGAGCAGTACTTC. Protein: CASSYVARAYEQYF.

Here the CDR3 reads CATSRTATNYGYTF. The CDR3 nucleotides are TGTGCCACCAGCAGGACAGCCACTAACTATGGCTACACCTTC. The V gene is TRBV15, the J gene TRBJ1-2, with D maybe TRBD1 (5 bases). The germline V gene encodes CDR1 LNHNV and CDR2 YYDKDF (reference sequence). The CDR3 is 14 residues long. Trimming removed 3 bases from V and 0 bases from J, with 8 bases in between.

The rearrangement uses TRBV5-6 and TRBJ1-2, with D unclear. CDR1 and CDR2 from the germline V gene are SGHDT and YYEEEE. Trimming left V 0 bases short and J 2 bases short, with 5 bases between. The CDR3 has 13 residues. The CDR3 coding sequence is TGTGCCAGCAGCTTGGAGCCAAACTATGGCTACACCTTC. This sequence encodes CASSLEPNYGYTF. The whole variable domain, filled in from reference TRBV5-6 and TRBJ1-2, reads DAGVTQSPTHLIKTRGQQVTLRCSPKSGHDTVSWYQQALGQGPQFIFQYYEEEERQRGNFPDRFSGHQFPNYSSELNVNALLLGDSALYLCASSLEPNYGYTFGSGTRLTVV.

The chain joins TRBV7-6 to TRBJ2-5; 8 bases fit TRBD2. This CDR3 contains 14 residues. V was pared by 3 bases and J by 3 bases, with 3 bases of the junction left unmatched. The germline V gene has CDR1 SGHVS and CDR2 FNYEAQ. CDR3 amino acids: CASSFTSGKETQYF. The CDR3, as DNA: TGTGCCAGCAGCTTTACTAGCGGAAAAGAGACCCAGTACTTC.

The chain employs TRBV27 and TRBJ2-2; the D is unclear. The CDR3 has 14 amino acids. V was clipped by 5 bases and J by 4 bases, with 11 bases between them. Germline loops: CDR1 MNHEY, CDR2 SMNVEV (reference sequence). CDR3 residues: CASSLDRGTGELFF. The CDR3 region has the DNA TGTGCCAGCAGTCTTGATCGAGGCACCGGGGAGCTGTTTTTT.

The chain has TRBV5-1 and TRBJ2-7; 8 bases are a match to TRBD1. Trimming took 3 bases from V and 2 from J; bases not matched to a gene: 4. The germline CDR1 and CDR2 sequences are SGHRS and YFSETQ. The CDR3 is 14 amino acids. The chain's CDR3 is CASSSTGVTYEQYF. The DNA of the CDR3 is TGCGCCAGCAGCTCGACAGGGGTTACCTACGAGCAGTACTTC.

The chain combines TRBV19 with TRBJ2-7, with a possible D match to TRBD1 (6 bases). Trimming took off 4 bases at V and 4 bases at J, with 11 bases between the two ends. CDR1 LNHDA and CDR2 SQIVND come from the germline V gene (reference sequence). CDR3 length: 13 amino acids. The CDR3 DNA follows: TGTGCCAGTAGTACGACGACAGGTTACGAGCAGTACTTC. Its translation: CASSTTTGYEQYF.